The clone carrying this T cell receptor beta chain turned up a few times. Its specificity is not known. The sample belongs to a study of blood T cells in healthy people across ages. Study-wide points: Per million T cells, TCR beta diversity dropped roughly linearly as age increased.

The second PCR ran roughly 6 to 11 cycles with a sample-barcoded 5' primer and J-beta primers. Using its own MiXCR run on the 5' RACE reads, TCRdb lists one record per CDR3 protein. The sample includes 550,000 to 750,000 distinct CDR3 sequences, roughly 20% of them seen just once. Trimming removed 0 bases from V and 3 bases from J, with 9 bases in between. From germline, CDR1 is SGDLS and CDR2 YYNGEE. This CDR3 is 14 amino acids long. The sequencing input was blood. This rearrangement joins TRBV9 to TRBJ1-1, with no clear D. The source of this sequence is a man aged 65 to 85 in good health. The CDR3 nucleotides are TGTGCCAGCAGCGTAGATATGGGCGACACTGAAGCTTTCTTT. This translates into CASSVDMGDTEAFF.